These T cell receptor beta chains were read from a single sample in a study of shared clonotypes between healthy human individuals. TCRdb's copy holds only in-frame clones and misses some; the assay was immunoSEQ multiplex PCR. This sample yields about 1,500,000 clones, of which roughly 95% are seen a single time; over 1% belongs to the top ten. Sequences were obtained from naive CD4+ T cells sorted from blood. These TCRs come from a man aged 30-40 years in good health. CDR3s include the opening cysteine and the closing phenylalanine or tryptophan. Each record gives: V gene, D gene, J gene, clone size, CDR3 DNA, CDR3 protein. A D gene is named only where the DNA matches it firmly. A row's size may be missing; if present it is once, few, many or a size class.

TRBV19	TRBD1	TRBJ2-7	.	TGTGCCAGTAGTATCAAGAGTGGGACAGGGGTAAACTCCTACGAGCAGTACTTC	CASSIKSGTGVNSYEQYF
TRBV18	.	TRBJ2-5	.	TGTGCCAGCTCACCACTGCCGGCCCCCACTCAAGAGACCCAGTACTTC	CASSPLPAPTQETQYF
TRBV5-1	.	TRBJ1-2	.	TGCGCCAGCAGCTTGGTATTAGGGGTCGGCTACACCTTC	CASSLVLGVGYTF
TRBV7-9	.	TRBJ2-7	.	TGTGCCAGCAGCTTACTGGCGGGGACCTACGAGCAGTACTTC	CASSLLAGTYEQYF
TRBV11-2	.	TRBJ2-7	once	TGTGCCAGCAGCCCAAGAGCCGGGGTCTACGAGCAGTACTTC	CASSPRAGVYEQYF
TRBV29-1	TRBD1	TRBJ2-4	.	TGCAGCGTCACGACAGGGACCCTAGCCAAAAACATTCAGTACTTC	CSVTTGTLAKNIQYF
TRBV6-5	TRBD2	TRBJ2-1	.	TGTGCCAGCATCTCCAGGCGGGAGGGTGGGGAGCAGTTCTTC	CASISRREGGEQFF
TRBV18	.	TRBJ2-7	.	TGTGCCAGCTCACCAGGTCGAAACAGGGGGGGAGTGGAGCAGTACTTC	CASSPGRNRGGVEQYF
TRBV4-2	.	TRBJ1-2	.	TGTGCCAGCAGCCAAGATCTTCCGGACCTTGAGCACTATGGCTACACCTTC	CASSQDLPDLEHYGYTF
TRBV5-1	.	TRBJ2-3	.	TGCGCCAGCAGCTTGGAGGGCCTAACGTTCACAGATACGCAGTATTTT	CASSLEGLTFTDTQYF
TRBV27	.	TRBJ1-1	.	TGTGCCAGCAGTCTACAGGGAACGGCCCAAGCTTTCTTT	CASSLQGTAQAFF
TRBV5-4	TRBD2	TRBJ2-1	.	TGTGCCAGCAGCTTTAGCGGGAGGGTGAACAATGAGCAGTTCTTC	CASSFSGRVNNEQFF
TRBV7-2	.	TRBJ2-7	.	TGTGCCAGCAGGGACAGGACTAGTTCCTACGAGCAGTACTTC	CASRDRTSSYEQYF
TRBV4-1	.	TRBJ2-3	.	TGCGCCAGCAGCCAAGTGTTAGCTATAGCAGATACGCAGTATTTT	CASSQVLAIADTQYF
TRBV5-6	.	TRBJ1-4	.	TGTGCCAGCGAGGTCCGGGGGAATGAAAAACTGTTTTTT	CASEVRGNEKLFF
TRBV30	.	TRBJ2-1	.	TGTGCCTGGAGTCCCCCAGGGAGGCCGGGCCATGAGCAGTTCTTC	CAWSPPGRPGHEQFF
TRBV6-1	TRBD1	TRBJ2-6	few	TGTGCCAGCACTGAACTCCAGGGGGCTGGGGCCAACGTCCTGACTTTC	CASTELQGAGANVLTF
TRBV5-1	TRBD2	TRBJ2-7	.	TGCGCCAGCAGCCGGGGCCCTAGCGGCGAGCAGTACTTC	CASSRGPSGEQYF
TRBV9	.	TRBJ2-1	few	TGTGCCAGCAGCGTAGGAGATGAGCAGTTCTTC	CASSVGDEQFF
TRBV29-1	.	TRBJ2-3	.	TGCAGCGTTGATGAGGGCACAGATACGCAGTATTTT	CSVDEGTDTQYF
TRBV5-4	.	TRBJ1-2	.	TGTGCCAGCAGCCGGGCAGGGTTTGGCTATGGCTACACCTTC	CASSRAGFGYGYTF
TRBV19	.	TRBJ2-7	.	TGTGCCAGTAGCCTTTCGACTGGGGCCTACGAGCAGTACTTC	CASSLSTGAYEQYF
TRBV28	.	TRBJ2-5	once	TGTGCCAGCAGTTTAGTGGGAGCCGATGAGACCCAGTACTTC	CASSLVGADETQYF
TRBV19	TRBD2	TRBJ2-7	.	TGTGCCAGTAGTATGGGACTAGCGGGAGGGCCCTACGAGCAGTACTTC	CASSMGLAGGPYEQYF
TRBV7-9	TRBD1	TRBJ1-4	once	TGTGCCAGCAGCGATTACAGGGGGCGTATTGAAAAACTGTTTTTT	CASSDYRGRIEKLFF
TRBV30	TRBD2	TRBJ2-1	.	TGTGCCTGGAGCCCACTAGCGGGAGTGGTAAATGAGCAGTTCTTC	CAWSPLAGVVNEQFF
TRBV15	.	TRBJ1-3	.	TGTGCCACCAGTCCCGGTCGATCGCTCTCTGGAAACACCATATATTTT	CATSPGRSLSGNTIYF
TRBV9	.	TRBJ2-7	.	TGTGCCAGCAGCTCAGGCGGGGATTACTACTCCTACGAGCAGTACTTC	CASSSGGDYYSYEQYF
TRBV2	.	TRBJ1-5	.	TGTGCCAGCACGGTAGGTTTCCAGCCCCAGCATTTT	CASTVGFQPQHF
TRBV2	TRBD1	TRBJ1-2	.	TGTGCCAGCAGAGACAGGGCCTCGGGCGGCTACACCTTC	CASRDRASGGYTF
TRBV19	.	TRBJ2-7	once	TGTGCCAGTAGTAAACCCCCCGGGACACCAACCTACGAGCAGTACTTC	CASSKPPGTPTYEQYF
TRBV7-2	.	TRBJ2-2	.	TGTGCCAGCAGCTTAGTCGCCAGCCTGAACACCGGGGAGCTGTTTTTT	CASSLVASLNTGELFF
TRBV9	TRBD2	TRBJ2-5	.	TGTGCCAGCAGCTCCCCGACTAGCGGGAGGGGGGAGACCCAGTACTTC	CASSSPTSGRGETQYF
TRBV7-9	.	TRBJ1-4	.	TGTGCCAGCAGCCCCAGTAACCAAGGACGGGAAAAACTGTTTTTT	CASSPSNQGREKLFF
TRBV7-9	.	TRBJ1-2	.	TGTGCCAGCAGCTTAACTAGGGTCGGCTACACCTTC	CASSLTRVGYTF
TRBV28	.	TRBJ1-5	.	TGTGCCGGAGGCCCGGGCAATCAGCCCCAGCATTTT	CAGGPGNQPQHF
TRBV14	.	TRBJ2-3	.	TGTGCCAGCAGCCATCCGCCTCGGGGGGATACGCAGTATTTT	CASSHPPRGDTQYF
TRBV28	TRBD1	TRBJ2-7	.	TGTGCCAGCAGTTTCCGCAGGGGGATGTACTTC	CASSFRRGMYF
TRBV5-4	.	TRBJ1-2	once	TGTGCCAGCAGCTTGGTTTGGGCGGAAGGCTACACCTTC	CASSLVWAEGYTF
TRBV5-1	TRBD2	TRBJ2-3	.	TGCGCCAGCAGCTTGGAACCCGGGGGGGATACGCAGTATTTT	CASSLEPGGDTQYF
TRBV10-3	TRBD1	TRBJ2-2	.	TGTGCCATCAGTGAGTCGGAACAGGGGCCCGGGGAGCTGTTTTTT	CAISESEQGPGELFF
TRBV7-9	.	TRBJ2-1	.	TGTGCCAGCAGCCAAAAGCCTGAGCAGTTCTTC	CASSQKPEQFF
TRBV5-6	.	TRBJ2-5	.	TGTGCCAGCAGCTTGGTCAACCAAGAGACCCAGTACTTC	CASSLVNQETQYF
TRBV28	.	TRBJ2-1	once	TGTGCCAGCAGCCTCCTACGCAGTAGCTACAATGAGCAGTTCTTC	CASSLLRSSYNEQFF
TRBV28	.	TRBJ2-7	.	TGTGCCAGCAGTAAAGATAATAGGTTTTTCTCCGAGCAGTACTTC	CASSKDNRFFSEQYF
TRBV5-4	TRBD2	TRBJ2-3	.	TGTGCCAGCAGCCTGGGACTAGCGGGCCCTGGGAGCACAGATACGCAGTATTTT	CASSLGLAGPGSTDTQYF
TRBV18	TRBD2	TRBJ2-2	.	TGTGCCAGCTCACACCTCCCGGGGAGGGACACCGGGGAGCTGTTTTTT	CASSHLPGRDTGELFF
TRBV25-1	.	TRBJ1-2	.	TGTGCCAGCAGGCAACAGGGAACCTATGGCTACACCTTC	CASRQQGTYGYTF
TRBV6-6	TRBD1	TRBJ1-2	.	TGTGCCAGCAGGACAGGGGACAAAGATGGCTACACCTTC	CASRTGDKDGYTF
TRBV6-1	.	TRBJ2-7	few	TGTGCCAGCAGTGAAATGGACAGCTACGAGCAGTACTTC	CASSEMDSYEQYF
TRBV9	TRBD1	TRBJ2-3	.	TGTGCCAGCAGCTCAGACAGGGGGCGCGTTGGAGATACGCAGTATTTT	CASSSDRGRVGDTQYF
TRBV7-8	.	TRBJ2-3	.	TGTGCCAGCAGCTTAATAGAATCCACAGATACGCAGTATTTT	CASSLIESTDTQYF